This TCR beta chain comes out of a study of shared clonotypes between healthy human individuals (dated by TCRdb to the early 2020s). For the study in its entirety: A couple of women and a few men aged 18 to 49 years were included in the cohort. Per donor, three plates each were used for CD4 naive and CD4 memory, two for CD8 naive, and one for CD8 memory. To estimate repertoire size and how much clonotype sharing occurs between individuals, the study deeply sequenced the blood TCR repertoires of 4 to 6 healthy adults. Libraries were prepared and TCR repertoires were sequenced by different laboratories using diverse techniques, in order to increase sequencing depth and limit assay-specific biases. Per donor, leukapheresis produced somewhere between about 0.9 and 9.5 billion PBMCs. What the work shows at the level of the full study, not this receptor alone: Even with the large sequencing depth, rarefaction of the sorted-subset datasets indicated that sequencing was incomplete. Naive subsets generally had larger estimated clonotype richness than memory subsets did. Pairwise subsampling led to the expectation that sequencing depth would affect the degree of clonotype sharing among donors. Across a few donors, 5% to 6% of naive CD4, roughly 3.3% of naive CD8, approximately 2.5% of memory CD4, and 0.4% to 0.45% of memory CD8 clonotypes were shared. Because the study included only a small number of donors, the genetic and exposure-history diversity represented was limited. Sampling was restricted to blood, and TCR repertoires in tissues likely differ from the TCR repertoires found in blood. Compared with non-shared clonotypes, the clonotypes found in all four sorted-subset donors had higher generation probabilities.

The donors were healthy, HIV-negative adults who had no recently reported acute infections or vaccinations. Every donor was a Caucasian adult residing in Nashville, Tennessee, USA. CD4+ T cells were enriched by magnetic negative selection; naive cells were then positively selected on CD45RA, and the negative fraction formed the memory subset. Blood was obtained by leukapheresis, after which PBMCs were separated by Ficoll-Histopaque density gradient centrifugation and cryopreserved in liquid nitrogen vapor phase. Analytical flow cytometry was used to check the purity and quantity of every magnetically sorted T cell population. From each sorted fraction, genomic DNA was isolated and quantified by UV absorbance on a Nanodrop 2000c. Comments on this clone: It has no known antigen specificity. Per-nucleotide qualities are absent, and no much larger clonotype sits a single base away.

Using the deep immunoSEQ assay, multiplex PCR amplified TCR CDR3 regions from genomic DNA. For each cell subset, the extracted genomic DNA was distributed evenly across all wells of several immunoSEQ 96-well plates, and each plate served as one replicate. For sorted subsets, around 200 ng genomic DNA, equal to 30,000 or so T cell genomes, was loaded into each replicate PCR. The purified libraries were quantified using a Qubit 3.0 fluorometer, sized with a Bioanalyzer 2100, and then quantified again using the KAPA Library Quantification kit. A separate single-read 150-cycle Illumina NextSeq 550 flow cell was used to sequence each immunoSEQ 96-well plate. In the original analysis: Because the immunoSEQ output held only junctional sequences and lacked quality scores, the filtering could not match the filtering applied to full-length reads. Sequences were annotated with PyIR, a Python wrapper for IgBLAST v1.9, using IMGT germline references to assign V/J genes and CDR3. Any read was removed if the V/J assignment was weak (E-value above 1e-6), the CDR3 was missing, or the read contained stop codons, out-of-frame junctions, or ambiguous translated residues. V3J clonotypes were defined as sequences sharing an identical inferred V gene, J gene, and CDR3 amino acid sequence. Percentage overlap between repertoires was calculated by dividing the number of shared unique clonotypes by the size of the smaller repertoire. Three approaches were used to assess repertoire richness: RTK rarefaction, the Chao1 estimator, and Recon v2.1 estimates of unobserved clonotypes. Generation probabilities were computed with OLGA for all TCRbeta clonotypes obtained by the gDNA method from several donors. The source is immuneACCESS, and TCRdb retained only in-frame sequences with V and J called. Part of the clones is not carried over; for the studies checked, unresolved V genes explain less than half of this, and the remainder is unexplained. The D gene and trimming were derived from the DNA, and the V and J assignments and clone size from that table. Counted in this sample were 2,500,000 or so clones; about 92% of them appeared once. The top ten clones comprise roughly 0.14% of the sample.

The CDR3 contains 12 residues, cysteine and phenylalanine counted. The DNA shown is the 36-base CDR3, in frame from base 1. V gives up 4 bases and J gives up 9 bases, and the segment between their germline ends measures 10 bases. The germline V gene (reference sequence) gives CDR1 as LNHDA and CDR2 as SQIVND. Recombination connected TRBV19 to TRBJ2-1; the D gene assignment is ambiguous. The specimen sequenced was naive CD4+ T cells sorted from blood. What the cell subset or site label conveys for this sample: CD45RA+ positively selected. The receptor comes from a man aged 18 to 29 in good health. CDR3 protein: CASSTQGTEQFF. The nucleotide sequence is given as TGTGCCAGTAGTACACAAGGAACTGAGCAGTTCTTC.